Below are 18 T cell receptor beta chains sequenced from a single sample in a study of T cell responses to AZD1222 COVID-19 vaccine. Repertoires were generated with immunoSEQ multiplex PCR, while TCRdb's copy carries only in-frame clones and drops some. In the table there are roughly 150,000 clones, approximately 94% of which are singletons. Sequenced here: peripheral blood, sampled on day 0 of AZD1222 vaccination. These receptors were collected from an adult in good health.

The chain is built from TRBV14 and TRBJ2-7; D may match TRBD1 or TRBD2 (5 bases each). CDR1 is SGHDN, CDR2 FVKESK, per germline. The CDR3 runs 17 residues. Between the trimmed V and J ends, which lost 5 bases and 3 bases, there was a span of 23 bases. CDR3 nucleotides: TGTGCCAGCAGCGGACAATCGACACCATCAGGGAGCTACGAGCAGTACTTC. Translating it yields CASSGQSTPSGSYEQYF.

This clone was recorded only once. The CDR3 protein is CASSQDRFISGNTIYF. CDR3 DNA sequence: TGTGCCAGCAGCCAGGACAGATTTATCTCTGGAAACACCATATATTTT. V is TRBV3-1 (or the pseudogene TRBV3-2) and J is TRBJ1-3, with D possibly TRBD1 on 6 matching bases. This CDR3 contains 16 residues. Germline CDR1 reads LGHDT; CDR2 reads YNNKEL (reference sequence). Trimming removed 3 bases from V and 0 bases from J, with 12 bases in between.

A few counts support this clone. The J gene is TRBJ1-5, the V gene TRBV4-3; D uncertain. Between the trimmed V and J ends, which lost 0 bases and 4 bases, there was a span of 7 bases. The V gene's germline CDR1 is LGHNA and CDR2 YSLEER. There are 14 residues in the CDR3. CDR3 region: CASSQEMGNQPQHF. In DNA, the CDR3 is TGCGCCAGCAGCCAAGAGATGGGGAATCAGCCCCAGCATTTT.

The CDR3 nucleotides read TGTGCCAGCAGCCCCGAGGCACCCCTCCACTTT. It yields the protein CASSPEAPLHF. The chain combines TRBV7-8 with TRBJ1-6; D uncertain. Trimming pared 5 bases from V and 11 bases from J, leaving 7 bases between. CDR3 length: 11 amino acids. The germline CDR1 and CDR2 sequences are SGHVS and FQNEAQ.

This chain links TRBV9 with TRBJ1-2; no firm D call. Looked up from germline, CDR1 is SGDLS and CDR2 is YYNGEE. Between the trimmed V and J ends, which lost 3 bases and 8 bases, there was a span of 23 bases. CDR3 length: 16 amino acids. In DNA, the CDR3 is TGTGCCAGCAGCGGGTCCAGCTCGGGGAAAGTGGACGGCTACACCTTC. This codes for CASSGSSSGKVDGYTF.

V gene TRBV7-9 combines with J gene TRBJ2-2; the D is unclear. V lost 6 bases and J lost 4, with 6 bases in between. The V gene's germline CDR1 is SEHNR and CDR2 FQNEAQ (reference sequence). The length of the CDR3 is 12 residues. The CDR3 DNA reads TGTGCCAGCAGGGCGCTCACCGGGGAGCTGTTTTTT. Its translation: CASRALTGELFF. Full variable domain (remainder filled in from reference TRBV7-9 and TRBJ2-2): DTGVSQNPRHKITKRGQNVTFRCDPISEHNRLYWYRQTLGQGPEFLTYFQNEAQLEKSRLLSDRFSAERPKGSFSTLEIQRTEQGDSAMYLCASRALTGELFFGEGSRLTVL.

The chain is built from TRBV7-8 and TRBJ2-3; D tentatively reads TRBD1 or TRBD2 (9 bases each). In germline, CDR1 is SGHVS, CDR2 FQNEAQ. V lost 6 bases to trimming and J lost 4 bases, with 17 bases between them. CDR3 size: 15 residues. CDR3 residues: CASRAGGQGADTQYF. Written as DNA, the CDR3 is TGTGCCAGCAGAGCGGGGGGACAGGGCGCAGATACGCAGTATTTT.

The chain recombines TRBV5-5 with TRBJ2-1; 8 bases fit TRBD1. Germline trimming cut 0 bases from V and 1 base from J; bases unmatched to any gene: 3. The germline V gene has CDR1 SGHKS and CDR2 YYEKEE (reference sequence). CDR3 size: 16 residues. CDR3 sequence: CASSLGGTGSYNEQFF. DNA of the CDR3: TGTGCCAGCAGCTTGGGGGGGACAGGTTCCTACAATGAGCAGTTCTTC.

The rearrangement joins TRBV2 to TRBJ2-7; TRBD1 matches at 9 bases. Germline CDR1 is SNHLY and CDR2 is FYNNEI. With 2 bases clipped from V and 2 bases from J, the junction kept 7 bases outside the gene matches. This CDR3 has 16 amino acids. The CDR3 sequence: CASSESGGQGTYEQYF. The CDR3 nucleotides read TGTGCCAGCAGTGAATCAGGCGGACAGGGGACCTACGAGCAGTACTTC.

This chain connects TRBV6-2 or TRBV6-3 to TRBJ1-1; the D is unclear. Trimming stripped 2 bases from V and 1 base from J, with 11 bases between. The CDR3 has 15 residues. Per the germline V gene, CDR1 is MNHEY and CDR2 is SVGEGT. The CDR3 reads CASSYPTARNTEAFF. The CDR3 nucleotides read TGTGCCAGCAGTTACCCAACAGCGAGGAACACTGAAGCTTTCTTT.

The chain links TRBV5-1 to TRBJ2-7; D remains ambiguous. Germline lookup yields CDR1 SGHRS and CDR2 YFSETQ. CDR3 length: 14 amino acids. Trimming shortened V by 0 bases and J by 5 bases, and 12 bases separated the two germline ends. The CDR3 bases are TGCGCCAGCAGCTTGGATTGGCAGACCGACGAGCAGTACTTC. Translating gives CASSLDWQTDEQYF.

The J gene is TRBJ1-3, the V gene TRBV7-2, with D unresolved. CDR3 size: 14 residues. Germline lookup yields CDR1 SGHTA and CDR2 FQGNSA. V was trimmed by 1 base and J by 4 bases, leaving 8 bases between them. This chain's CDR3 is CASSLGGNGNTIYF. CDR3 nucleotide sequence: TGTGCCAGCAGCTTAGGTGGGAACGGAAACACCATATATTTT.

The V and J genes are TRBV7-3 and TRBJ1-6; D unresolved. The V gene's germline CDR1 is SGHTA and CDR2 FQGTGA. V lost 2 bases to trimming and J lost 7 bases, with 9 bases between them. This CDR3 is built from 14 residues. The DNA for the CDR3 is TGTGCCAGCAGCTTATGGCCGAACAATTCACCCCTCCACTTT. This gives the protein CASSLWPNNSPLHF.

This clone was observed a few times. V gene TRBV3-1 (or the pseudogene TRBV3-2) combines with J gene TRBJ2-1, with a tentative D call TRBD2 (7 bases). V lost 5 bases and J lost 4, with 15 bases in between. CDR1 and CDR2 from the germline V gene are LGHDT and YNNKEL (reference sequence). The CDR3 runs 15 residues. The CDR3 nucleotides are TGTGCCAGCAGCTACAGGGAGGGCCTTTACAATGAGCAGTTCTTC. Its translation: CASSYREGLYNEQFF.

The chain uses TRBV18 and TRBJ2-3; 11 bases agree with TRBD1. CDR1 is KGHSH, CDR2 LQKENI, per germline. The CDR3 has 13 amino acids. Losses at the gene ends were 2 bases for V and 15 bases for J; bases not matched to a gene: 7. In DNA, the CDR3 is TGTGCCAGCTCACCAGGGACAGGGGGGCCGCGATATTTT. Amino acids: CASSPGTGGPRYF.

The CDR3: CASSSMRMPHEKLFF. The CDR3 DNA sequence: TGTGCCAGTAGTTCGATGAGAATGCCCCATGAAAAACTGTTTTTT. This chain uses TRBV2 with TRBJ1-4; D remains unclear. Germline CDR1 and CDR2: SNHLY and FYNNEI. V lost 9 bases, J lost 6 bases, and 20 bases lay in between. There are 15 residues in the CDR3. Together with reference TRBV2 and TRBJ1-4, the CDR3 gives the full variable domain: EPEVTQTPSHQVTQMGQEVILRCVPISNHLYFYWYRQILGQKVEFLVSFYNNEISEKSEIFDDQFSVERPDGSNFTLKIRSTKLEDSAMYFCASSSMRMPHEKLFFGSGTQLSVL.

The chain has TRBV11-2 and TRBJ2-7, with a tentative D call TRBD1 (6 bases). The CDR3 spans 17 residues. V dropped 4 bases and J dropped 3 bases, with 22 bases sitting between them. The V gene's germline CDR1 is SGHAT and CDR2 FQNNGV. The CDR3 sequence: CASSSLDRPNALYEQYF. The CDR3 coding sequence is TGTGCCAGCAGCTCCTTAGACAGGCCAAATGCCCTCTACGAGCAGTACTTC.

The chain uses TRBV7-8 and TRBJ1-2, with unresolved D. V was pared by 5 bases and J by 4 bases, with 17 bases between. Germline CDR1 is SGHVS and CDR2 is FQNEAQ. This CDR3 has 15 residues. The CDR3 bases are TGTGCCAGCAGCCCTCCTGGCAGCGTACTCTATGGCTACACCTTC. Protein sequence: CASSPPGSVLYGYTF.